The 22 T cell receptor beta chains below all came from one sample that was sequenced in a study of T-cell reconstitution after alpha-beta-depleted transplantation in children. Unique molecular identifiers were used to barcode this TCRbeta library. TCRdb recomputed calls from the PCR reads with MiXCR, one row per CDR3 protein. The sample shows about a million distinct CDR3 sequences, 25% to 35% of them seen only once. This specimen was PBMCs, mostly from graft donor cells, taken 360 days after TCRalphabeta/CD19-depleted stem cell transplant. Receptor source: a boy under three years old who had a stem cell transplant for SCID, so the T cells may come from the graft donor.

This clonotype was recorded many times. This sequence joins TRBV20-1 and TRBJ2-3; 10 nucleotides line up with TRBD2. The CDR3 extends over 16 amino acids. After removal of 1 base from V and 4 bases from J, the junction contained 8 bases not matched to a gene. From germline, CDR1 is DFQATT and CDR2 SNEGSKA (reference sequence). Here the CDR3 reads CSARGAGGQGADTQYF. CDR3 DNA: TGCAGTGCTAGAGGAGCGGGGGGGCAGGGTGCAGATACGCAGTATTTT.

CDR3 amino acids: CSARSQIPNEQFF. For the CDR3, the DNA is TGCAGTGCTAGAAGCCAAATTCCCAATGAGCAGTTCTTC. The chain recombines TRBV20-1 with TRBJ2-1; D gene unclear. CDR3 length equals 13 residues. Trimming stripped 2 bases from V and 6 bases from J, with 11 bases between. Per the germline V gene, CDR1 is DFQATT and CDR2 is SNEGSKA (reference sequence).

This rearrangement joins TRBV10-3 to TRBJ1-2; 8 nucleotides align to TRBD1. The J segment lost 6 bases and the V segment lost 2 bases, leaving 5 bases of the junction unmatched. CDR3 length: 14 residues. In germline, CDR1 is ENHRY, CDR2 SYGVKD. This chain's CDR3 is CAISEGTGGDGYTF. The CDR3 region has the DNA TGTGCCATCAGTGAGGGAACAGGGGGTGATGGCTACACCTTC.

The rearrangement joins TRBV6-5 to TRBJ2-7; a weak D match, TRBD2 (5 bases). The CDR3 is made up of 13 amino acids. Per the germline V gene, CDR1 is MNHEY and CDR2 is SVGAGI. V was cut by 6 bases and J by 5 bases, with 14 bases left in between. CDR3 nucleotides: TGTGCCAGCAGGCCGGGCCACGGGGACGAGCAGTACTTC. Its protein is CASRPGHGDEQYF.

As DNA, the CDR3 is TGTGCCAGCACCGAGGACCCTAGAGGTCAGCCCCAGCATTTT. Translation gives CASTEDPRGQPQHF. V usage is TRBV12-3 or TRBV12-4 and J usage is TRBJ1-5; no firm D call. Trimming removed 7 bases from V and 6 bases from J, with 16 bases in between. The CDR3 is made up of 14 amino acids.

This clonotype showed up just a few times. This chain uses TRBV11-1 with TRBJ2-1; the match to TRBD1 covers 7 bases. Trimming at V came to 0 bases and at J to 3 bases, leaving 11 bases not matched to a gene. Germline CDR1 SGHAT, CDR2 FQDESV (reference sequence). The CDR3 extends over 18 amino acids. The CDR3 sequence is CASSLALLTGKDYNEQFF. The CDR3 DNA sequence: TGTGCCAGCAGCTTAGCACTATTGACAGGGAAAGACTACAATGAGCAGTTCTTC.

This clonotype turned up a few times. The CDR3 DNA follows: TGTGCCAGCAGTCCCCACCGAAATGGGGAAAAACTGTTTTTT. Residues: CASSPHRNGEKLFF. This chain joins TRBV12-3 or TRBV12-4 and TRBJ1-4; no firm D call. V was trimmed by 5 bases and J by 8 bases, leaving 15 bases between them. The CDR3 loop spans 14 amino acids.

The chain couples TRBV6-5 to TRBJ1-2, with D maybe TRBD1 (5 bases). This CDR3 has 15 residues. Germline CDR1 MNHEY, CDR2 SVGAGI. V was shortened by 2 bases and J by 4 bases, with 14 bases between the two germline ends. The DNA for the CDR3 is TGTGCCAGCAGTTACCCGGGACCGACAGCCTATGGCTACACCTTC. This sequence encodes CASSYPGPTAYGYTF.

This clonotype was seen a handful of times. This chain joins TRBV12-3 or TRBV12-4 and TRBJ2-5; D is perhaps TRBD1 (6 bases). V was clipped by 3 bases and J by 5 bases, with 10 bases between them. This CDR3 contains 13 residues. CDR3 residues: CASSFHRVETQYF. CDR3 bases: TGTGCCAGCAGTTTCCACAGGGTGGAGACCCAGTACTTC.

This clonotype was observed a single time. V and J are TRBV20-1 and TRBJ2-7; 8 bases agree with TRBD2. Trimming at V came to 5 bases and at J to 0 bases, leaving 6 bases not matched to a gene. Germline-derived CDR1 and CDR2 are DFQATT and SNEGSKA (reference sequence). The CDR3 spans 14 residues. The CDR3 DNA sequence: TGCAGTGCTCCCAAGCGGGGGAACTCCTACGAGCAGTACTTC. Translating it yields CSAPKRGNSYEQYF.

The genes are TRBV5-5 and TRBJ2-1; TRBD2 aligns across 12 bases. The CDR3 is 18 residues long. CDR1 SGHKS and CDR2 YYEKEE come from the germline V gene (reference sequence). V was clipped by 0 bases and J by 4 bases; unmatched bases: 8. CDR3 sequence reads: CASSLGGGLAGNYNEQFF. The CDR3 DNA follows: TGTGCCAGCAGCTTGGGTGGAGGACTAGCGGGGAATTACAATGAGCAGTTCTTC.

This clonotype occurred a few times. The chain couples TRBV5-1 to TRBJ1-1; D is possibly TRBD1 (6 bases). Trimming took off 1 base at V and 0 bases at J, with 10 bases between the two ends. The CDR3 is 15 amino acids. Germline CDR1 reads SGHRS; CDR2 reads YFSETQ. The CDR3 bases are TGCGCCAGCAGCTTGAAAGACAGGTTGAACACTGAAGCTTTCTTT. It translates to CASSLKDRLNTEAFF.

Only a few counts were recorded for this clonotype. The J gene is TRBJ2-1, the V gene TRBV30; D is uncertain. The CDR3 loop spans 13 amino acids. Trimming removed 8 bases at V and 0 bases at J, with 11 bases between. Per the germline V gene, CDR1 is GTSNPN and CDR2 is SVGIG (reference sequence). The CDR3 region is CALDWFSYNEQFF. The CDR3 coding sequence is TGTGCCCTCGACTGGTTCTCCTACAATGAGCAGTTCTTC. Looking up the rest from reference TRBV30 and TRBJ2-1 gives the full variable domain: SQTIHQWPATLVQPVGSPLSLECTVEGTSNPNLYWYRQAAGRGLQLLFYSVGIGQISSEVPQNLSASRPQDRQFILSSKKLLLSDSGFYLCALDWFSYNEQFFGPGTRLTVL.

This chain connects TRBV7-2 to TRBJ2-7; maybe TRBD1 (5 bases). CDR3 length: 15 residues. In germline, CDR1 is SGHTA, CDR2 FQGNSA. V lost 1 base, J lost 3 bases, and 13 bases lay in between. The CDR3 DNA reads as TGTGCCAGCAGCTTAGACGGACAATCCCACTACGAGCAGTACTTC. Translating it yields CASSLDGQSHYEQYF.

This clonotype has a handful of counts. The chain couples TRBV12-3 or TRBV12-4 to TRBJ1-5; D unresolved. The CDR3 is made up of 13 amino acids. Deletions cut 3 bases from V and 4 bases from J, with 7 bases between. Here the CDR3 reads CASSFADNQPQHF. The CDR3 DNA is TGTGCCAGCAGTTTTGCAGATAATCAGCCCCAGCATTTT.

The chain combines TRBV5-1 with TRBJ1-1; D may be TRBD1 (6 bases). This CDR3 region has 13 residues. Looked up from germline, CDR1 is SGHRS and CDR2 is YFSETQ. Between the trimmed V and J ends, which lost 4 bases and 7 bases, there was a span of 14 bases. The CDR3 sequence is CASSVTGQLEAFF. The CDR3, as DNA: TGCGCCAGCAGCGTGACCGGACAGCTTGAAGCTTTCTTT.

This clonotype was seen a single time. V is TRBV4-2 and J is TRBJ1-1; D gene ambiguous. Per germline, CDR1 LGHNA and CDR2 YNFKEQ. The CDR3 is 14 residues long. The V end lost 4 bases, the J end lost 4 bases, and 13 bases lay between the germline ends. Here the CDR3 DNA reads TGTGCCAGCAGCCTCCGGGAAGGCGGCACTGAAGCTTTCTTT. Amino acids: CASSLREGGTEAFF.

This clonotype was picked up a small number of times. This chain links TRBV2 with TRBJ2-2, with unresolved D. In germline, CDR1 is SNHLY, CDR2 FYNNEI. The CDR3 consists of 12 residues. Trimming removed 6 bases at V and 8 bases at J, with 10 bases between. CDR3 sequence (DNA): TGTGCCAGCAGCGAAACCGGTGGGGAGCTGTTTTTT. Its protein product is CASSETGGELFF. The full variable domain, with the rest looked up from reference TRBV2 and TRBJ2-2, is EPEVTQTPSHQVTQMGQEVILRCVPISNHLYFYWYRQILGQKVEFLVSFYNNEISEKSEIFDDQFSVERPDGSNFTLKIRSTKLEDSAMYFCASSETGGELFFGEGSRLTVL.

The V call is TRBV6-5, the J call TRBJ2-3; 11 nucleotides line up with TRBD2. Trimming took 5 bases from V and 6 from J; bases not matched to a gene: 10. CDR1 and CDR2 from the germline V gene are MNHEY and SVGAGI. This CDR3 spans 16 amino acids. This chain's CDR3 is CASSALAGGHEDTQYF. CDR3 coding DNA: TGTGCCAGCAGTGCATTAGCGGGGGGGCACGAGGATACGCAGTATTTT.

This clonotype has a count of ten or more. The chain carries TRBV9 and TRBJ2-3, with TRBD2 matching over 14 bases. In germline, CDR1 is SGDLS, CDR2 YYNGEE. The V and J ends lost 2 bases and 5 bases, in that order; junction bases with no gene match: 7. This CDR3 region has 17 residues. In DNA form, the CDR3 reads TGTGCCAGCAGCGTTTCCACCGGGACTAGCGGGGGAGATACGCAGTATTTT. Translating gives CASSVSTGTSGGDTQYF.

The V call is TRBV5-1, the J call TRBJ2-5, with TRBD1 identical over 8 bases. The ends lost 4 bases at V and 6 bases at J; junction bases unmatched: 11. The germline CDR1 and CDR2 sequences are SGHRS and YFSETQ. The CDR3 extends over 15 amino acids. The CDR3 DNA reads as TGCGCCAGCAGCGCCGTTACAGGGGGGAAACAGACCCAGTACTTC. Residues: CASSAVTGGKQTQYF. Using reference TRBV5-1 and TRBJ2-5 for the parts outside the CDR3, the full variable domain is KAGVTQTPRYLIKTRGQQVTLSCSPISGHRSVSWYQQTPGQGLQFLFEYFSETQRNKGNFPGRFSGRQFSNSRSEMNVSTLELGDSALYLCASSAVTGGKQTQYFGPGTRLLVL.

A few counts support this clonotype. The chain combines TRBV29-1 with TRBJ2-1; 9 bases match TRBD1. Unmatched junction bases numbered 8, after V lost 7 bases and J lost 4 bases. From germline, CDR1 is SQVTM and CDR2 ANQGSEA. There are 14 residues in the CDR3. CDR3 loop: CSATGGVSYNEQFF. The CDR3 bases are TGCAGCGCCACAGGGGGCGTCTCATACAATGAGCAGTTCTTC.